These 25 T cell receptor beta chains were all obtained from the same sample, sequenced in a study of PD-1 blockade in classical Hodgkin lymphoma. Time point: newly diagnosed, previously untreated cHL patient sample. Method: immunoSEQ multiplex PCR; TCRdb's copy keeps in-frame clones and lacks some. This sample has about 7,000 clones, with over 70% found just once. The sample consisted of peripheral blood mononuclear cells (PBMCs). These TCRs come from a human donor with classical Hodgkin lymphoma.

This sequence joins TRBV7-3 and TRBJ1-1, with unresolved D. CDR1 is SGHTA and CDR2 is FQGTGA in the germline V gene. The CDR3 covers 13 residues. Deletions cut 4 bases from V and 0 bases from J, with 6 bases between. CDR3 DNA: TGTGCCAGCAGCTCGTACATGAACACTGAAGCTTTCTTT. Encoded protein: CASSSYMNTEAFF. Supplemented by reference TRBV7-3 and TRBJ1-1, the full variable domain reads GAGVSQTPSNKVTEKGKYVELRCDPISGHTALYWYRQSLGQGPEFLIYFQGTGAADDSGLPNDRFFAVRPEGSVSTLKIQRTERGDSAVYLCASSSYMNTEAFFGQGTRLTVV.

The chain combines TRBV7-8 with TRBJ2-3; TRBD2 matches 12 bases. Germline V lookup: CDR1 SGHVS, CDR2 FQNEAQ. The CDR3 loop spans 17 amino acids. V lost 6 bases to trimming and J lost 3 bases; unmatched junction nucleotides: 10. The DNA of the CDR3 is TGTGCCAGCAGTCTAGCGGGAGGGCCGGTTGGAACAGATACGCAGTATTTT. Translation gives CASSLAGGPVGTDTQYF.

This chain links TRBV9 with TRBJ2-3; unclear D gene. CDR3 size: 15 residues. Germline values: CDR1 SGDLS, CDR2 YYNGEE. V lost 4 bases and J lost 1, with 13 bases in between. Here the CDR3 DNA reads TGTGCCAGCAGCCCCTCGATAGGGCGCACAGATACGCAGTATTTT. Translation: CASSPSIGRTDTQYF.

The gene calls are TRBV4-2 and TRBJ2-3; 8 bases align to TRBD1. Germline loops: CDR1 LGHNA, CDR2 YNFKEQ. Unmatched junction bases numbered 11, after V lost 0 bases and J lost 3 bases. This CDR3 spans 18 amino acids. CDR3 protein: CASSQDGGGQGLTDTQYF. As DNA, the CDR3 is TGTGCCAGCAGCCAAGATGGGGGCGGACAGGGCCTGACAGATACGCAGTATTTT.

The rearrangement uses TRBV28 and TRBJ1-4, with D perhaps TRBD1 (5 bases). Trimming stripped 5 bases from V and 0 bases from J, with 19 bases between. The CDR3 sequence is 18 residues long. The germline V gene encodes CDR1 MDHEN and CDR2 SYDVKM. The CDR3: CASSGNRGLGPTNEKLFF. The CDR3, as DNA: TGTGCCAGCAGTGGCAATAGGGGACTCGGCCCAACTAATGAAAAACTGTTTTTT.

The chain uses TRBV7-6 and TRBJ2-5; a possible D gene is TRBD1 (6 bases). This CDR3 spans 15 amino acids. Trimming cost V 1 base and J 4 bases, with 13 bases left between them. Germline values: CDR1 SGHVS, CDR2 FNYEAQ. DNA for the CDR3: TGTGCCAGCAGCTTAGATGCAGGGGATCTAGAGACCCAGTACTTC. Residues: CASSLDAGDLETQYF.

The chain employs TRBV4-1 and TRBJ1-4, with D maybe TRBD1 (5 bases). V shed 1 base and J shed 5 bases, with 11 bases lying between them. This CDR3 spans 15 amino acids. The V gene's germline CDR1 is MGHRA and CDR2 YSYEKL. The CDR3 sequence: CASSQVPGANEKLFF. The CDR3 nucleotides are TGCGCCAGCAGCCAAGTACCCGGGGCGAATGAAAAACTGTTTTTT.

V usage is TRBV28 and J usage is TRBJ1-1; 9 bases are shared with TRBD1. CDR1 is MDHEN and CDR2 is SYDVKM in the germline V gene. V was pared by 0 bases and J by 4 bases, with 3 bases of the junction left unmatched. CDR3 length: 15 residues. CDR3 region: CASSLWDRGGTEAFF. Here the CDR3 DNA reads TGTGCCAGCAGTTTATGGGACAGGGGCGGCACTGAAGCTTTCTTT.

The chain combines TRBV28 with TRBJ2-3; TRBD2 agrees at 8 bases. Per the germline V gene, CDR1 is MDHEN and CDR2 is SYDVKM. The CDR3 extends over 15 amino acids. With V trimmed by 5 bases and J by 1 base, 5 bases remained unmatched. The CDR3 is CASSQWTSRTDTQYF. The CDR3 DNA reads as TGTGCCAGCAGTCAATGGACTAGCCGCACAGATACGCAGTATTTT.

The chain recombines TRBV7-8 with TRBJ1-2; TRBD1 matches at 7 bases. The trim removed 5 bases at V and 4 bases at J, leaving 7 bases unmatched. The CDR3 sequence is 14 residues long. Germline V lookup: CDR1 SGHVS, CDR2 FQNEAQ. CDR3 protein: CASSQQGLSYGYTF. The CDR3, as DNA: TGTGCCAGCAGCCAACAGGGGCTGTCCTATGGCTACACCTTC.

This chain uses TRBV10-3 with TRBJ2-5; D call uncertain. The CDR3 loop spans 13 amino acids. Germline V gene data show CDR1 as ENHRY and CDR2 as SYGVKD. The V and J ends lost 9 bases and 4 bases respectively, with 15 bases between them. The CDR3 sequence: CAIQDRVRETQYF. Here the CDR3 DNA reads TGTGCCATACAAGACCGCGTCCGAGAGACCCAGTACTTC.

A few counts support this clone. J is TRBJ1-1 and V is TRBV2; tentatively, D is TRBD1 (6 bases). The CDR3 length is 13 residues. V lost 6 bases and J lost 7, with 15 bases in between. CDR1 and CDR2 from the germline V gene are SNHLY and FYNNEI. The CDR3 reads CASRATGIGEAFF. For the CDR3, the DNA is TGTGCCAGCAGAGCCACAGGGATCGGTGAAGCTTTCTTT.

CDR3 region: CASSAESPETQYF. Written as DNA, the CDR3 is TGTGCCAGCAGTGCCGAGAGTCCGGAGACCCAGTACTTC. This chain uses TRBV9 with TRBJ2-5; the D is unclear. Trimming took off 5 bases at V and 5 bases at J, with 13 bases between the two ends. Germline V gene lookup returns CDR1 SGDLS and CDR2 YYNGEE. The CDR3 has 13 residues.

This chain connects TRBV6-4 to TRBJ2-3, with D perhaps matching TRBD2 (6 bases). Germline CDR1 MRHNA, CDR2 SNTAGT. The CDR3 is 15 amino acids. With 3 bases removed from V and 0 bases from J, the gap between germline ends came to 10 bases. The CDR3 is CASSEGGISTDTQYF. CDR3 coding DNA: TGTGCCAGCAGTGAAGGCGGGATAAGCACAGATACGCAGTATTTT.

CDR3 protein: CASSQGGTGRTEAFF. The CDR3 DNA is TGCGCCAGCAGCCAAGGAGGGACAGGGCGCACTGAAGCTTTCTTT. The V call is TRBV4-1, the J call TRBJ1-1; TRBD1 matches at 9 bases. The CDR3 extends over 15 amino acids. Germline V lookup: CDR1 MGHRA, CDR2 YSYEKL. Trimming removed 1 base from V and 4 bases from J; junction bases left unmatched: 4.

The chain uses TRBV30 and TRBJ2-3, with D unclear. The CDR3 covers 14 residues. Germline-derived CDR1 and CDR2 are GTSNPN and SVGIG (reference sequence). V lost 0 bases and J lost 0, with 7 bases in between. The CDR3, as DNA: TGTGCCTGGAGTGTACTACATAGCACAGATACGCAGTATTTT. Translated: CAWSVLHSTDTQYF.

The chain joins TRBV6-1 to TRBJ1-5, with no clear D. CDR3 length: 16 amino acids. V gave up 3 bases and J gave up 6 bases, with 18 bases separating them. Per germline, CDR1 MNHNS and CDR2 SASEGT. CDR3 sequence reads: CASSEDLESPTQPQHF. CDR3 bases: TGTGCCAGCAGTGAGGATTTGGAGTCCCCGACTCAGCCCCAGCATTTT.

The chain carries TRBV2 and TRBJ1-5; possibly TRBD1 for D (5 bases). This CDR3 comprises 14 residues. Trimming pared 1 base from V and 11 bases from J, leaving 15 bases between. Germline V CDR1 and CDR2: SNHLY, FYNNEI. The CDR3 region is CASSEGTEARAQHF. The CDR3 region has the DNA TGTGCCAGCAGTGAAGGGACGGAAGCCAGGGCCCAGCATTTT.

Here the CDR3 DNA reads TGTGCCAGCAGGGGTGGCGGGGGGGACTACGAGCAGTACTTC. Amino acid sequence: CASRGGGGDYEQYF. The gene calls are TRBV25-1 and TRBJ2-7, with 9 bases aligning to TRBD2. The CDR3 is 14 amino acids. Per germline, CDR1 MGHDK and CDR2 SYGVNS. The V and J ends lost 6 bases and 3 bases, in that order; junction bases with no gene match: 6.

The chain recombines TRBV10-3 with TRBJ2-2; the D gene is possibly TRBD1 (6 bases). This CDR3 contains 16 residues. Germline values: CDR1 ENHRY, CDR2 SYGVKD. Between the trimmed V and J ends, which lost 1 base and 4 bases, there was a span of 13 bases. CDR3 DNA: TGTGCCATCAGTGAGTTCCAAGGGGGAGCCACCGGGGAGCTGTTTTTT. Protein product: CAISEFQGGATGELFF.

DNA of the CDR3: TGTGCCAGCAGCCAAGAGGACAGGGGCAGATCCTACGAGCAGTACTTC. It encodes CASSQEDRGRSYEQYF. The chain combines TRBV4-2 with TRBJ2-7; 9 bases map to TRBD1. The V segment lost 0 bases and the J segment 1 base; nucleotides outside the gene matches: 4. From germline, CDR1 is LGHNA and CDR2 YNFKEQ. There are 16 residues in the CDR3.

This rearrangement joins TRBV27 to TRBJ2-7; D possibly matches TRBD1 or TRBD2 (5 bases each). The germline V gene encodes CDR1 MNHEY and CDR2 SMNVEV (reference sequence). The CDR3 has 15 residues. Trimming cost V 2 bases and J 6 bases, with 17 bases left between them. The CDR3 DNA is TGTGCCAGCAGTTTACACGGGACGGGGAGAGGCGAGCAGTACTTC. Translated: CASSLHGTGRGEQYF.

The rearrangement uses TRBV6-1 and TRBJ1-4; D uncertain. Between the trimmed V and J ends, which lost 6 bases and 4 bases, there was a span of 9 bases. Germline V gives CDR1 MNHNS, CDR2 SASEGT. This CDR3 has 13 amino acids. CDR3 protein: CASSRGLNEKLFF. Written as DNA, the CDR3 is TGTGCCAGCAGCCGGGGTCTTAATGAAAAACTGTTTTTT.

V is TRBV6-1 and J is TRBJ2-7; D unclear. Trimming left V 7 bases short and J 2 bases short, with 9 bases between. Per the germline V gene, CDR1 is MNHNS and CDR2 is SASEGT. The length of the CDR3 is 12 residues. Here the CDR3 DNA reads TGTGCCAGCACCCCACGGCCCTACGAGCAGTACTTC. It specifies CASTPRPYEQYF.

The V call is TRBV19, the J call TRBJ2-6; D is uncertain. V lost 1 base and J lost 2, with 9 bases in between. Germline V CDR1 and CDR2: LNHDA, SQIVND (reference sequence). This CDR3 region has 16 residues. As DNA, the CDR3 is TGTGCCAGTAGTATAGGTCTGGGTACTGGGGCCAACGTCCTGACTTTC. Its protein product is CASSIGLGTGANVLTF.